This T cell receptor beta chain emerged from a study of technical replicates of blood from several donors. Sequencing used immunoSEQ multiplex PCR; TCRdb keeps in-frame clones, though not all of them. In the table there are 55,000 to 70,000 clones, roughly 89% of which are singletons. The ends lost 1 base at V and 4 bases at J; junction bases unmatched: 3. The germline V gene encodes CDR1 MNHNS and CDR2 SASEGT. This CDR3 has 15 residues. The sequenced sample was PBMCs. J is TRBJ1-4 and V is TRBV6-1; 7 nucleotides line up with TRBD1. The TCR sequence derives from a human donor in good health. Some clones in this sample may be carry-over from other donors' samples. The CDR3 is CASSEVPGGNEKLFF. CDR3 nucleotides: TGTGCCAGCAGTGAAGTGCCAGGGGGTAATGAAAAACTGTTTTTT.